The 5 T cell receptor beta chains below come from one sample, sequenced in a study of cytomegalovirus exposure and HLA in healthy donors. Primers: 60 Vbeta forward and 13 Jbeta reverse. Method: immunoSEQ multiplex PCR; TCRdb's copy keeps in-frame clones and lacks some. The top ten hold approximately 2% of the sample, which has around 150,000 clones, about 74% seen once. Input material: PBMCs. The receptors stem from a young man in good health and CMV-seronegative.

V gene TRBV29-1 combines with J gene TRBJ1-4, with 11 positions matching TRBD1. This CDR3 is 15 amino acids long. Germline CDR1 and CDR2: SQVTM and ANQGSEA. Trimming took 6 bases from V and 4 from J; bases not matched to a gene: 7. The CDR3 spells CSVAGQGADNEKLFF. CDR3 nucleotide sequence: TGCAGCGTAGCCGGACAGGGGGCAGATAATGAAAAACTGTTTTTT.

The genes are TRBV5-1 and TRBJ2-7; 11 bases map to TRBD2. The trim removed 6 bases at V and 6 bases at J, leaving 8 bases unmatched. Per the germline V gene, CDR1 is SGHRS and CDR2 is YFSETQ. This CDR3 has 14 amino acids. This CDR3 reads CASMGLAERGEQYF. CDR3 in DNA: TGCGCCAGCATGGGACTAGCGGAGAGGGGCGAGCAGTACTTC. The complete variable domain, with remaining parts taken from reference TRBV5-1 and TRBJ2-7, reads KAGVTQTPRYLIKTRGQQVTLSCSPISGHRSVSWYQQTPGQGLQFLFEYFSETQRNKGNFPGRFSGRQFSNSRSEMNVSTLELGDSALYLCASMGLAERGEQYFGPGTRLTVT.

This clone was seen more than once but under ten times. The rearrangement joins TRBV29-1 to TRBJ2-5; a possible D gene is TRBD2 (6 bases). The CDR3 runs 12 residues. The ends were cut back, 7 bases at V and 4 bases at J, with 13 bases in the middle. Germline V gene sequence: CDR1 SQVTM, CDR2 ANQGSEA. CDR3 in DNA: TGCAGCGCTGAGGCCGGGGGAGAGACCCAGTACTTC. This gives the protein CSAEAGGETQYF.

The J gene is TRBJ2-5, the V gene TRBV11-2; 9 nucleotides match TRBD1. The CDR3 covers 16 residues. Germline trimming cut 5 bases from V and 5 bases from J; bases unmatched to any gene: 12. In germline, CDR1 is SGHAT, CDR2 FQNNGV. The DNA for the CDR3 is TGTGCCAGCAGCCCTACCTTCGGACAGGGGATCGAGACCCAGTACTTC. Translated, it gives CASSPTFGQGIETQYF.

V is TRBV5-5 and J is TRBJ2-1, with 11 nucleotides matching TRBD2. V lost 4 bases to trimming and J lost 9 bases; unmatched junction nucleotides: 12. There are 16 residues in the CDR3. From germline, CDR1 is SGHKS and CDR2 YYEKEE (reference sequence). Here the CDR3 reads CASSPGLAVPLAEQFF. CDR3 DNA: TGTGCCAGCAGCCCGGGACTAGCGGTACCTTTAGCTGAGCAGTTCTTC.